One and the same sample provided the 10 T cell receptor beta chains below, sequenced in a study of cytomegalovirus exposure and HLA in healthy donors. Produced via immunoSEQ multiplex PCR; TCRdb's table is partial and in-frame only. The data contain some 150,000 clones, 75% to 90% of them seen just once; the ten biggest clones take up under 8%. Sequencing input: PBMCs. The receptors here all came from a woman younger than 45 in good health and CMV-seropositive.

This chain joins TRBV19 and TRBJ1-1; 9 bases align to TRBD1. CDR3 size: 16 residues. Unmatched junction bases numbered 8, after V lost 2 bases and J lost 4 bases. Germline V gives CDR1 LNHDA, CDR2 SQIVND (reference sequence). CDR3 nucleotide sequence: TGTGCCAGTAGTATAATAGGGACAGGGAGACTCACTGAAGCTTTCTTT. Protein: CASSIIGTGRLTEAFF.

This clone appeared a single time. The chain links TRBV7-2 to TRBJ1-1; no firm D call. The CDR3 has 16 amino acids. CDR1 is SGHTA and CDR2 is FQGNSA in the germline V gene. V lost 0 bases and J 4 bases, leaving 15 bases between the germline ends. CDR3: CASSLATALFRTEAFF. DNA of the CDR3: TGTGCCAGCAGCTTAGCCACAGCCCTTTTTCGCACTGAAGCTTTCTTT.

The chain combines TRBV6-1 with TRBJ2-7; 12 nucleotides align to TRBD1. The V gene end was trimmed by 5 bases and the J gene end by 10 bases; junction bases not matched to a gene: 9. From germline, CDR1 is MNHNS and CDR2 SASEGT. The CDR3 spans 14 residues. DNA of the CDR3: TGTGCCAGCAGTCCTCCGGGACAGGGGGCGTCCCAGTACTTC. This encodes CASSPPGQGASQYF.

This chain uses TRBV4-1 with TRBJ1-4, with no clear D. This CDR3 has 14 residues. Germline CDR1 is MGHRA and CDR2 is YSYEKL. Trimming took 0 bases from V and 7 from J, leaving 9 bases between them. The CDR3 here is CASSQDVAVEKLFF. For the CDR3, the DNA is TGCGCCAGCAGCCAAGATGTGGCGGTTGAAAAACTGTTTTTT.

The chain uses TRBV19 and TRBJ1-5; D perhaps matches TRBD1 (5 bases). V was trimmed by 1 base and J by 5 bases, leaving 9 bases between them. The CDR3 totals 14 residues. Germline assignment: CDR1 LNHDA and CDR2 SQIVND (reference sequence). The CDR3 region is CASSIATADQPQHF. DNA of the CDR3: TGTGCCAGTAGTATAGCGACAGCTGATCAGCCCCAGCATTTT.

The gene calls are TRBV6-6 and TRBJ2-2; D not certain. The germline V gene has CDR1 MNHNY and CDR2 SVGAGI (reference sequence). V was clipped by 0 bases and J by 1 base, with 6 bases between them. CDR3 length equals 15 residues. The CDR3 DNA reads as TGTGCCAGCAGTTACTCGACTGAGAACACCGGGGAGCTGTTTTTT. It is translated as CASSYSTENTGELFF.

This clone was seen once. This chain links TRBV6-5 with TRBJ1-2; 9 nucleotides agree with TRBD1. The CDR3 is 16 amino acids. Trimming cost V 4 bases and J 6 bases; bases outside gene matches: 12. Germline CDR1 MNHEY, CDR2 SVGAGI. The CDR3 region has the DNA TGTGCCAGCAGTTTCGGGGACAGGGTCTCCCTCGATGGCTACACCTTC. Protein sequence: CASSFGDRVSLDGYTF.

The chain has TRBV19 and TRBJ1-1, with a tentative D call TRBD1 (5 bases). CDR3 length: 15 residues. Germline-derived CDR1 and CDR2 are LNHDA and SQIVND (reference sequence). V shed 5 bases and J shed 4 bases, with 17 bases lying between them. The CDR3 region is CASSSLENGGTEAFF. The CDR3 DNA is TGTGCCAGTAGTTCCCTAGAAAACGGGGGCACTGAAGCTTTCTTT.

V and J are TRBV19 and TRBJ1-5, with D maybe TRBD1 (5 bases). Germline CDR1 LNHDA, CDR2 SQIVND (reference sequence). This CDR3 has 15 amino acids. V dropped 6 bases and J dropped 2 bases, with 14 bases sitting between them. The CDR3 bases are TGTGCCAGTAGGTCTACAGGTCTTCGCAATCAGCCCCAGCATTTT. As protein: CASRSTGLRNQPQHF.

The CDR3 region is CASSLGQNEQYF. The DNA for the CDR3 is TGTGCCAGCAGCTTGGGACAAAACGAGCAGTACTTC. The V gene is TRBV5-6, the J gene TRBJ2-7; D remains ambiguous. The CDR3 extends over 12 amino acids. From germline, CDR1 is SGHDT and CDR2 YYEEEE. V lost 0 bases and J lost 5, with 6 bases in between.